This T cell receptor beta chain was captured in a study of cytomegalovirus exposure and HLA in healthy donors. About the study: Roughly 80 million unique TCRs from HLA-typed donors made up an early data release. Findings and caveats of the study: In an earlier analysis, most TCR beta V segments were productive about 87% or about 30% of the time. As immune exposure information, only CMV serostatus was available.

This PCR relied on a set of 60 Vbeta primers and 13 Jbeta primers. Method: immunoSEQ multiplex PCR; TCRdb's copy keeps in-frame clones and lacks some. The sample has approximately 110,000 clones, 75% to 85% seen once. Turning to this clone: No antigen is known for it.

The ends lost 4 bases at V and 4 bases at J; junction bases unmatched: 1. Germline lookup yields CDR1 SNHLY and CDR2 FYNNEI. The length of the CDR3 is 14 residues. The donors were healthy bone marrow donors. This chain joins TRBV2 and TRBJ2-5, with 12 bases aligning to TRBD2. The receptor was derived from a young woman in good health and CMV-seropositive. The sequenced material came from PBMCs. CDR3 bases: TGTGCCAGCAGTGGACTAGCGGGAGCAGAGACCCAGTACTTC. This sequence encodes CASSGLAGAETQYF.